This T cell receptor beta chain was identified during a study of cytomegalovirus exposure and HLA in healthy donors. Germline loops: CDR1 MNHEY, CDR2 SVGAGI. Trimming took 0 bases from V and 6 from J; bases not matched to a gene: 2. The CDR3 totals 15 residues. As regards this clone: Its antigen is unidentified.

Broader study findings: Published work reported that the classifier diagnosed cytomegalovirus status with high specificity and sensitivity. One variant, a missense change in DCLRE1C, was linked in a later analysis to TCR beta V- and J-gene trimming. In vitro assays verified that a few CMV-associated chains recognized CMV antigens specifically.

Primers: 60 Vbeta forward and 13 Jbeta reverse. Repertoires were generated with immunoSEQ multiplex PCR, while TCRdb's copy carries only in-frame clones and drops some. The sample has some 200,000 clones, about two thirds seen once. The rearrangement joins TRBV6-5 to TRBJ2-4, with 10 bases aligning to TRBD2. The sequenced sample consisted of PBMCs. This sequence was found in a man aged 35-49 years in good health and CMV-seropositive. DNA of the CDR3: TGTGCCAGCAGTTACTCAGCGGGGGGGGGAAACATTCAGTACTTC. Encoded protein: CASSYSAGGGNIQYF.